The 29 T cell receptor beta chains given below trace back to one sample, sequenced in a study of T cell responses to AZD1222 COVID-19 vaccine. Assay used: immunoSEQ multiplex PCR; TCRdb lists only in-frame clones, some missing. The repertoire has roughly 70,000 clones, about 90% of them found once; the top ten carry 6.3%. The sequencing used peripheral blood, collected 28 days after the second dose of the MenACWY control vaccine. These receptor sequences come from an adult who received the MenACWY meningococcal vaccine as a control.

The V and J genes are TRBV11-2 and TRBJ1-2; possibly TRBD1 for D (5 bases). Trimming took off 5 bases at V and 0 bases at J, with 16 bases between the two ends. This CDR3 is 16 amino acids long. The germline V gene encodes CDR1 SGHAT and CDR2 FQNNGV. The CDR3 protein is CASSLGPGASNYGYTF. CDR3 nucleotide sequence: TGTGCCAGCAGCCTAGGACCCGGGGCTTCTAACTATGGCTACACCTTC.

Only one count was recorded for this clone. The chain carries TRBV5-1 and TRBJ2-5; 7 positions match TRBD1. After removal of 5 bases from V and 5 bases from J, the junction contained 9 bases not matched to a gene. The germline CDR1 and CDR2 sequences are SGHRS and YFSETQ. This CDR3 has 14 amino acids. CDR3 sequence: CASSNRGRGETQYF. CDR3 nucleotide sequence: TGCGCCAGCAGTAACAGGGGCCGCGGGGAGACCCAGTACTTC.

V and J are TRBV2 and TRBJ2-7; D call uncertain. The CDR3 spans 11 residues. Germline loops: CDR1 SNHLY, CDR2 FYNNEI. V dropped 3 bases and J dropped 2 bases, with 2 bases sitting between them. CDR3 residues: CASSDAYEQYF. CDR3 nucleotides: TGTGCCAGCAGTGACGCCTACGAGCAGTACTTC.

This sequence joins TRBV18 and TRBJ2-5; D not resolved. CDR3 size: 11 residues. V was shortened by 8 bases and J by 3 bases, with 7 bases between the two germline ends. Germline CDR1 and CDR2: KGHSH and LQKENI. CDR3: CASAEEETQYF. CDR3 DNA sequence: TGTGCCAGCGCAGAGGAAGAGACCCAGTACTTC.

The chain carries TRBV2 and TRBJ2-7; 12 nucleotides line up with TRBD2. The CDR3 has 15 amino acids. Trimming removed 1 base from V and 8 bases from J; junction bases left unmatched: 6. Germline V lookup: CDR1 SNHLY, CDR2 FYNNEI. The CDR3 protein is CASSEGASGRAKQYF. The CDR3 coding sequence is TGTGCCAGCAGTGAAGGGGCTAGCGGGAGGGCCAAGCAGTACTTC.

This chain links TRBV12-1 with TRBJ2-7; the tabulated D call, TRBD2, remains unverified against the DNA. TRBV12-1 corresponds to a pseudogene. This CDR3 has 12 amino acids. The CDR3 spells CASSFEPYEQYF. The DNA of the CDR3 is TGTGCCAGCAGCTTTGAGCCCTACGAGCAGTACTTC.

The rearrangement joins TRBV30 to TRBJ1-5, with 7 bases identical to TRBD1. The length of the CDR3 is 17 residues. V lost 0 bases to trimming and J lost 3 bases; unmatched junction nucleotides: 11. CDR1 and CDR2 (germline): GTSNPN, SVGIG (reference sequence). CDR3 region: CAWSVKGRGDPNQPQHF. The DNA for the CDR3 is TGTGCCTGGAGTGTAAAGGGCAGGGGGGACCCCAATCAGCCCCAGCATTTT.

This sequence joins TRBV15 and TRBJ1-6; D call uncertain. The CDR3 contains 15 residues. Germline-derived CDR1 and CDR2 are LNHNV and YYDKDF (reference sequence). The germline V and J ends were trimmed by 0 bases and 4 bases, with 7 bases remaining between them. The CDR3 region has the DNA TGTGCCACCAGCAGAGAAGCGGATTATAATTCACCCCTCCACTTT. It encodes CATSREADYNSPLHF.

V and J are TRBV5-5 and TRBJ1-5, with D tentatively TRBD1 (5 bases). The CDR3 contains 16 residues. Germline V gives CDR1 SGHKS, CDR2 YYEKEE (reference sequence). V was trimmed by 1 base and J by 2 bases, leaving 13 bases between them. DNA for the CDR3: TGTGCCAGCAGCTTGTCTGGGCGGGGGGGCAATCAGCCCCAGCATTTT. This codes for CASSLSGRGGNQPQHF.

CDR3: CASSRGLPTNEKLFF. The DNA of the CDR3 is TGCGCCAGCAGCCGGGGTTTGCCAACTAATGAAAAACTGTTTTTT. The chain combines TRBV5-1 with TRBJ1-4; D remains ambiguous. Germline values: CDR1 SGHRS, CDR2 YFSETQ. Trimming removed 4 bases at V and 0 bases at J, with 10 bases between. This CDR3 contains 15 residues.

This chain joins TRBV7-3 and TRBJ2-3; tentatively, D is TRBD2 (5 bases). The V end was cut by 3 bases, the J end by 0 bases, with 7 bases between. Germline V lookup: CDR1 SGHTA, CDR2 FQGTGA. This CDR3 contains 14 residues. The CDR3 is CASSLDFSTDTQYF. The DNA for the CDR3 is TGTGCCAGCAGCTTGGACTTTAGCACAGATACGCAGTATTTT.

The CDR3 sequence is CASSTQTLGAGELFF. In DNA, the CDR3 is TGTGCCAGTAGTACCCAAACCTTGGGGGCCGGGGAGCTGTTTTTT. The V call is TRBV19, the J call TRBJ2-2; either TRBD1 or TRBD2 may fit D (5 bases each). The CDR3 consists of 15 residues. From germline, CDR1 is LNHDA and CDR2 SQIVND (reference sequence). Trimming stripped 4 bases from V and 6 bases from J, with 15 bases between. Complete variable domain (other parts from reference TRBV19 and TRBJ2-2): DGGITQSPKYLFRKEGQNVTLSCEQNLNHDAMYWYRQDPGQGLRLIYYSQIVNDFQKGDIAEGYSVSREKKESFPLTVTSAQKNPTAFYLCASSTQTLGAGELFFGEGSRLTVL.

This chain uses TRBV6-6 with TRBJ1-2; TRBD1 aligns across 7 bases. CDR3 size: 14 residues. Germline lookup yields CDR1 MNHNY and CDR2 SVGAGI (reference sequence). J gave up 7 bases and V 7 bases, and 12 bases lay outside the gene matches. CDR3 protein: CASTGGPGTGGYTF. The DNA of the CDR3 is TGTGCCAGCACAGGGGGGCCAGGGACGGGTGGCTACACCTTC.

The chain joins TRBV4-1 to TRBJ2-7; TRBD2 is a possible D gene (5 bases). This CDR3 region has 14 residues. The germline CDR1 and CDR2 sequences are MGHRA and YSYEKL. The V gene lost 1 base and the J gene lost 2 bases, with 9 bases spanning the gap. CDR3 amino acids: CASSQAAGPYEQYF. The CDR3 coding sequence is TGCGCCAGCAGCCAAGCGGCGGGTCCCTACGAGCAGTACTTC.

This rearrangement joins TRBV5-5 to TRBJ2-3; D uncertain. Deletions cut 0 bases from V and 4 bases from J, with 9 bases between. The germline gives CDR1 SGHKS, CDR2 YYEKEE (reference sequence). The CDR3 runs to 14 residues. The DNA of the CDR3 is TGTGCCAGCAGCTTGGATCCAGGATCAGATACGCAGTATTTT. This codes for CASSLDPGSDTQYF.

V is TRBV3-1 (or the pseudogene TRBV3-2) and J is TRBJ1-1; D perhaps matches TRBD1 (5 bases). The CDR3 is 21 amino acids. V dropped 5 bases and J dropped 4 bases, with 35 bases sitting between them. Per the germline V gene, CDR1 is LGHDT and CDR2 is YNNKEL (reference sequence). The CDR3 reads CASSSRKSHSTGGGEGTEAFF. CDR3 nucleotide sequence: TGTGCCAGCAGCTCCCGAAAGTCCCATTCGACCGGGGGAGGTGAAGGCACTGAAGCTTTCTTT.

The chain couples TRBV7-9 to TRBJ2-1, with 7 bases identical to TRBD2. Germline V gives CDR1 SEHNR, CDR2 FQNEAQ (reference sequence). The CDR3 is 19 amino acids. V dropped 5 bases and J dropped 0; count of bases not matched to a gene: 16. The chain's CDR3 is CASSPKLRLALSSYNEQFF. The CDR3 bases are TGTGCCAGCAGCCCAAAGTTAAGACTAGCACTAAGCTCCTACAATGAGCAGTTCTTC.

This rearrangement joins TRBV6-1 to TRBJ1-5; D not resolved. Trimming pared 3 bases from V and 3 bases from J, leaving 9 bases between. This CDR3 region has 14 residues. CDR1 MNHNS and CDR2 SASEGT come from the germline V gene. As DNA, the CDR3 is TGTGCCAGCAGTGAGATGGTTTTCAATCAGCCCCAGCATTTT. The encoded protein is CASSEMVFNQPQHF.

The sample holds a few counts of this clone. The chain couples TRBV25-1 to TRBJ1-4; tentative D call: TRBD1 (6 bases). CDR1 is MGHDK and CDR2 is SYGVNS in the germline V gene. V was shortened by 3 bases and J by 5 bases, with 13 bases between the two germline ends. CDR3 length: 15 amino acids. The CDR3 DNA reads TGTGCCAGCAGTGATTGGACAGTTCAAAATGAAAAACTGTTTTTT. The encoded protein is CASSDWTVQNEKLFF.

V gene TRBV28 combines with J gene TRBJ2-7; 10 positions agree with TRBD1. Germline assignment: CDR1 MDHEN and CDR2 SYDVKM. The CDR3 has 14 amino acids. With V trimmed by 1 base and J by 6 bases, 3 bases remained unmatched. The CDR3 is CASSLSGQGPEQYF. For the CDR3, the DNA is TGTGCCAGCAGTTTATCGGGACAGGGGCCCGAGCAGTACTTC.

This rearrangement joins TRBV27 to TRBJ1-1; D unresolved. V was shortened by 4 bases and J by 8 bases, with 11 bases between the two germline ends. From germline, CDR1 is MNHEY and CDR2 SMNVEV (reference sequence). The CDR3 is 12 amino acids. The CDR3 DNA is TGTGCCAGCAGTTCAGGCCTGGAGGAAGCTTTCTTT. Translating it yields CASSSGLEEAFF.

The chain uses TRBV12-3 or TRBV12-4 and TRBJ1-2; the D gene is possibly TRBD1 (5 bases). V was shortened by 7 bases and J by 6 bases, with 12 bases between the two germline ends. The CDR3 has 12 residues. The CDR3 spells CASNYGGDGYTF. The DNA for the CDR3 is TGTGCCAGCAACTACGGGGGGGATGGCTACACCTTC.

The chain couples TRBV19 to TRBJ1-1; D remains unclear. The V and J ends lost 4 bases and 2 bases respectively, with 17 bases between them. The CDR3 sequence is 16 residues long. The germline V gene has CDR1 LNHDA and CDR2 SQIVND (reference sequence). The DNA of the CDR3 is TGTGCCAGTAGTAATCCGACCGGGGAGGTTAACACTGAAGCTTTCTTT. Its translation is CASSNPTGEVNTEAFF.

J is TRBJ1-1 and V is TRBV7-9; 7 nucleotides align to TRBD1. CDR1 is SEHNR and CDR2 is FQNEAQ in the germline V gene (reference sequence). Losses at the gene ends were 5 bases for V and 5 bases for J; bases not matched to a gene: 8. The CDR3 is 14 amino acids. The CDR3 bases are TGTGCCAGCAGCCCAGGGGGTGCTAGTACTGAAGCTTTCTTT. Translated, it gives CASSPGGASTEAFF. Using reference TRBV7-9 and TRBJ1-1 for the parts outside the CDR3, the full variable domain is DTGVSQNPRHKITKRGQNVTFRCDPISEHNRLYWYRQTLGQGPEFLTYFQNEAQLEKSRLLSDRFSAERPKGSFSTLEIQRTEQGDSAMYLCASSPGGASTEAFFGQGTRLTVV.

In its sample, this clone was seen once. J is TRBJ2-4 and V is TRBV15; either TRBD1 or TRBD2 may fit D (5 bases each). Germline lookup yields CDR1 LNHNV and CDR2 YYDKDF (reference sequence). The CDR3 loop spans 17 amino acids. V was clipped by 2 bases and J by 3 bases, with 17 bases between them. CDR3 sequence: CATSRLESGAHKNIQYF. In nucleotides, the CDR3 is TGTGCCACCAGCAGACTCGAATCCGGGGCCCACAAAAACATTCAGTACTTC.

The J gene is TRBJ1-1, the V gene TRBV3-1 (or the pseudogene TRBV3-2); a possible D gene is TRBD1 (5 bases). The germline V gene has CDR1 LGHDT and CDR2 YNNKEL (reference sequence). V was shortened by 2 bases and J by 5 bases, with 9 bases between the two germline ends. The CDR3 loop spans 13 amino acids. This CDR3 reads CASSQNRRTEAFF. The DNA for the CDR3 is TGTGCCAGCAGCCAAAACAGGAGGACTGAAGCTTTCTTT.

J is TRBJ1-1 and V is TRBV28; 7 nucleotides agree with TRBD1. The J segment lost 0 bases and the V segment lost 7 bases, leaving 11 bases of the junction unmatched. This CDR3 is 16 amino acids long. Germline loops: CDR1 MDHEN, CDR2 SYDVKM. The CDR3 reads CASIPQGVPMNTEAFF. The CDR3 coding sequence is TGTGCCAGCATCCCCCAGGGGGTACCTATGAACACTGAAGCTTTCTTT.

The rearrangement links TRBV6-6 to TRBJ1-4, with no clear D. Trimming removed 5 bases from V and 0 bases from J, with 13 bases in between. The CDR3 sequence is 16 residues long. CDR1 and CDR2 from the germline V gene are MNHNY and SVGAGI (reference sequence). In DNA, the CDR3 is TGTGCCAGCAGTCGACCGAAGTCGGCAACTAATGAAAAACTGTTTTTT. This gives the protein CASSRPKSATNEKLFF.

This chain joins TRBV7-9 and TRBJ2-2, with 7 bases identical to TRBD2. The CDR3 covers 15 residues. Looked up from germline, CDR1 is SEHNR and CDR2 is FQNEAQ (reference sequence). Trimming at V came to 5 bases and at J to 3 bases, leaving 6 bases not matched to a gene. DNA of the CDR3: TGTGCCAGCAGCCCCCCTAGCGGAGACACCGGGGAGCTGTTTTTT. Its protein is CASSPPSGDTGELFF.